The rows below give T cell receptor beta chains drawn from one sample of a study of T cells in Graves' hyperthyroidism and ophthalmopathy. TCRdb passed the multiplex PCR reads through MiXCR, listing each CDR3 protein once. Here the sample spans under 650,000 distinct CDR3 sequences, roughly 16% being singletons. Sequenced input: blood. The receptors were sampled from a woman aged 25-40 years with Graves' hyperthyroidism. The CDR3 runs from the conserved cysteine through the conserved F or W. A D gene is named only where the DNA matches it firmly. Rows give clone size only sometimes, using once, few, many, or a class for an expanded clone.

d_call j_call v_call clone_size cdr3_nt cdr3_aa
- TRBJ2-5 TRBV11-3 few TGTGCCAGCGAAGTCAGGGTAGGACAAGAGACCCAGTACTTC CASEVRVGQETQYF
- TRBJ1-5 TRBV6-2/TRBV6-3 - TGTGCCAGCAGAACAACAGGGTCGCATCAGCCCCAGCATTTT CASRTTGSHQPQHF
- TRBJ2-5 TRBV20-1 many TGCAGTGCAACCCCCCCCCGACGGAACCAAGAGACCCAGTACTTC CSATPPRRNQETQYF
TRBD1 TRBJ1-5 TRBV27 few TGTGCCAGCAGTACACCTCGACAGGGGAGTAGCAGTAGCAATCAGCCCCAGCATTTT CASSTPRQGSSSSNQPQHF
TRBD1 TRBJ2-3 TRBV6-1 - TGTGCCAGCAGTCCCCTGACAGGGCCTTACACAGATACGCAGTATTTT CASSPLTGPYTDTQYF
- TRBJ2-7 TRBV6-1 many TGTGCCAGCAGAACCGGGACACAAATCCCCTACGAGCAGTACTTC CASRTGTQIPYEQYF
- TRBJ2-2 TRBV20-1 - TGCAGTGCTCAAAGGGACTACACCGGGGAGCTGTTTTTT CSAQRDYTGELFF
- TRBJ2-1 TRBV7-3 many TGTGCCAGCAGCTTGAGTCCCAGCTCCTACAATGAGCAGTTCTTC CASSLSPSSYNEQFF
TRBD2 TRBJ2-1 TRBV2 many TGTGCCAGCAGTGGGCCTAGCGGGAGGAACCACAATGAGCAGTTCTTC CASSGPSGRNHNEQFF
- TRBJ2-5 TRBV12-5 many TGTGCTAGTGCCCCGGCTAGGCGGCGAGAGACCCAGTACTTC CASAPARRRETQYF
TRBD1 TRBJ1-2 TRBV7-8 few TGTGCCAGCAGCTTACAGGGGGCCGACTATGGCTACACCTTC CASSLQGADYGYTF
- TRBJ1-1 TRBV18 - TGTGCCAGCTCACCTTTAACAGGGCGGAACACTGAAGCTTTCTTT CASSPLTGRNTEAFF
TRBD2 TRBJ2-2 TRBV6-1 few TGTGCCAGCAGACTACTAGCGGGAGGCACGAACACCGGGGAGCTGTTTTTT CASRLLAGGTNTGELFF
- TRBJ2-5 TRBV7-9 - TGTGCCAGCAGCGCAAGAGAGACCCAGTACTTC CASSARETQYF
TRBD2 TRBJ2-7 TRBV7-2 many TGTGCCAGCAGCTTCAGCGGGAGTTTATCCTACGAGCAGTACTTC CASSFSGSLSYEQYF
TRBD2 TRBJ2-3 TRBV7-2 - TGTGCCAGCAGCTTGGGACCACCGGGACTAGCGGGACGCACAGATACGCAGTATTTT CASSLGPPGLAGRTDTQYF
- TRBJ1-4 TRBV28 - TGTGCCAGCAGTTTACCGGCCGGATACAATGAAAAACTGTTTTTT CASSLPAGYNEKLFF
TRBD1 TRBJ2-7 TRBV27 many TGTGCCAGCAGTCCGCTCGGGACAGGCCCTCACTACGAGCAGTACTTC CASSPLGTGPHYEQYF
- TRBJ2-7 TRBV5-5 many TGTGCCAGCAGCTTCGACGCCTACGAGCAGTACTTC CASSFDAYEQYF
- TRBJ2-7 TRBV5-1 many TGCGCCAGCAGCTTGGGATCGAGGTGGAACTACGAGCAGTACTTC CASSLGSRWNYEQYF